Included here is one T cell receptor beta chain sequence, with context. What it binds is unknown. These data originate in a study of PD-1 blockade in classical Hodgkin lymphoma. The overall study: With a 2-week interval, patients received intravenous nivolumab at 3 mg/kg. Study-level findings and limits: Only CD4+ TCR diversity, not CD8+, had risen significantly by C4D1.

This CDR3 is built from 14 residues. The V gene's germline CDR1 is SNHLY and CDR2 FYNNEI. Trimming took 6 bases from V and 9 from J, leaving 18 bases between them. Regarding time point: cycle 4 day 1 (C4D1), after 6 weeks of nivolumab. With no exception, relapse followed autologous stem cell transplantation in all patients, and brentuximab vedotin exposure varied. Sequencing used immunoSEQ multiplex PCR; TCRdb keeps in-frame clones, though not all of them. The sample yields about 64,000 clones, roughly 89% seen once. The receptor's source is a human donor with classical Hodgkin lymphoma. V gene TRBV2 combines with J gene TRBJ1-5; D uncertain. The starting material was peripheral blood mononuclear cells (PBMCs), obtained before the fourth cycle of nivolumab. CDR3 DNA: TGTGCCAGCAGCCTTTGGCGGGCTAAATGGCCCCAGCATTTT. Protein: CASSLWRAKWPQHF.